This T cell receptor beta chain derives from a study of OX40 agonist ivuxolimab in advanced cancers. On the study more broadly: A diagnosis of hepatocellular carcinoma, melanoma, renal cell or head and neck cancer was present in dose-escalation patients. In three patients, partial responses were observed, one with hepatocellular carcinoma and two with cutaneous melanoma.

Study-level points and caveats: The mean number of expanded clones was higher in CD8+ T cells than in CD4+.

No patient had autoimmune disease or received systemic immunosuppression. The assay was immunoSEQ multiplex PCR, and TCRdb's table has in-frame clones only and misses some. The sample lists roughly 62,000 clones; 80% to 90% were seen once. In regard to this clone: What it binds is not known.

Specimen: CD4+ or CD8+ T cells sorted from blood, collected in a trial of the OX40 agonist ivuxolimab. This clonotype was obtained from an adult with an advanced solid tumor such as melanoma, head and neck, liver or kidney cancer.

The CDR3 DNA reads as TGTGCCAGCAGCTTAGCGAGCGGGAGGGCTCTCTACAATGAGCAGTTCTTC. Its translation: CASSLASGRALYNEQFF. The chain uses TRBV7-2 and TRBJ2-1; the match to TRBD2 covers 10 bases. The CDR3 sequence is 17 residues long. Per germline, CDR1 SGHTA and CDR2 FQGNSA. V was pared by 0 bases and J by 3 bases, with 5 bases of the junction left unmatched.